Below are 24 T cell receptor beta chains sequenced from a single sample in a study of T cell repertoires in cytomegalovirus infection. Via MiXCR, TCRdb re-called the reads, giving one row per CDR3 protein. The sample includes about 530,000 distinct CDR3 sequences, approximately 26% of them seen just once. The sequencing sample was made of PBMCs. The receptors come from a human donor in good health (CMV status not recorded). Some clones in this sample may be carry-over from other donors' samples.

The sample holds a few counts of this clonotype. The chain is built from TRBV7-6 and TRBJ2-1; 10 bases are shared with TRBD2. CDR1 is SGHVS and CDR2 is FNYEAQ in the germline V gene. This CDR3 has 15 residues. V lost 3 bases and J lost 8; bases outside the gene matches: 7. The CDR3 nucleotides are TGTGCCAGCAGCTTGGCTAGCGGGAGAACGGATGAGCAGTTCTTC. This translates into CASSLASGRTDEQFF. Combining the CDR3 with reference TRBV7-6 and TRBJ2-1 gives the whole variable domain GAGVSQSPRYKVTKRGQDVALRCDPISGHVSLYWYRQALGQGPEFLTYFNYEAQQDKSGLPNDRFSAERPEGSISTLTIQRTEQRDSAMYRCASSLASGRTDEQFFGPGTRLTVL.

This sequence joins TRBV19 and TRBJ1-5, with 8 bases fitting TRBD1. Germline V lookup: CDR1 LNHDA, CDR2 SQIVND (reference sequence). The trim removed 1 base at V and 0 bases at J, leaving 5 bases unmatched. CDR3 length equals 17 residues. The CDR3 DNA is TGTGCCAGTAGTATAGGGGGACAGGTTTCTAGCAATCAGCCCCAGCATTTT. It is translated as CASSIGGQVSSNQPQHF.

The chain carries TRBV10-3 and TRBJ2-2; D is ambiguous. Per the germline V gene, CDR1 is ENHRY and CDR2 is SYGVKD. The CDR3 covers 15 residues. V was pared by 4 bases and J by 6 bases, with 15 bases between. CDR3 protein: CAISVEDYTSGELFF. CDR3 coding DNA: TGTGCCATCAGTGTTGAAGATTATACGTCCGGGGAGCTGTTTTTT.

V usage is TRBV7-2 and J usage is TRBJ1-1; possibly TRBD1 for D (5 bases). This CDR3 contains 15 residues. The V end lost 5 bases, the J end lost 0 bases, and 13 bases lay between the germline ends. Germline V CDR1 and CDR2: SGHTA, FQGNSA. The CDR3 DNA sequence: TGTGCCAGCAGCCAATCCGGGACGCTGAACACTGAAGCTTTCTTT. It translates to CASSQSGTLNTEAFF.

In its sample, this clonotype was seen many times. V gene TRBV7-9 combines with J gene TRBJ2-4, with unresolved D. CDR3 length equals 15 residues. Germline CDR1 is SEHNR and CDR2 is FQNEAQ (reference sequence). V was shortened by 4 bases and J by 1 base, with 11 bases between the two germline ends. CDR3 protein: CASSSTRLAKNIQYF. DNA of the CDR3: TGTGCCAGCAGCTCGACACGGTTGGCCAAAAACATTCAGTACTTC.

This clonotype was detected many times. V gene TRBV7-6 combines with J gene TRBJ2-5; the D is unclear. The V gene's germline CDR1 is SGHVS and CDR2 FNYEAQ. CDR3 length: 14 amino acids. Trimming took 3 bases from V and 7 from J, leaving 15 bases between them. The CDR3: CASSFDDDPRTQYF. The CDR3, as DNA: TGTGCCAGCAGCTTCGATGATGACCCCCGGACCCAGTACTTC. Together with reference TRBV7-6 and TRBJ2-5, the CDR3 gives the full variable domain: GAGVSQSPRYKVTKRGQDVALRCDPISGHVSLYWYRQALGQGPEFLTYFNYEAQQDKSGLPNDRFSAERPEGSISTLTIQRTEQRDSAMYRCASSFDDDPRTQYFGPGTRLLVL.

The V call is TRBV6-1, the J call TRBJ1-5, with no clear D. V shed 2 bases and J shed 15 bases, with 17 bases lying between them. The CDR3 is made up of 13 amino acids. From germline, CDR1 is MNHNS and CDR2 SASEGT. CDR3 residues: CASSERKGSPRHF. CDR3 coding DNA: TGTGCCAGCAGTGAAAGAAAGGGAAGTCCGAGGCATTTT.

CDR3 sequence: CASSIEGAGVGYEQYF. CDR3 in DNA: TGTGCCAGTAGTATAGAAGGAGCAGGGGTTGGCTACGAGCAGTACTTC. The chain employs TRBV19 and TRBJ2-7; D possibly corresponds to TRBD1 (6 bases). Trimming took 0 bases from V and 3 from J, leaving 15 bases between them. Germline V gene data show CDR1 as LNHDA and CDR2 as SQIVND (reference sequence). The CDR3 length is 16 residues.

This clonotype has a count of ten or more. This rearrangement joins TRBV5-1 to TRBJ2-3, with 14 bases that match TRBD2. V lost 3 bases, J lost 5 bases, and 5 bases stayed unmatched. This CDR3 is 16 amino acids long. CDR1 and CDR2 from the germline V gene are SGHRS and YFSETQ. The CDR3 spells CASSWGLAGAGDTQYF. CDR3 DNA sequence: TGCGCCAGCAGCTGGGGACTAGCGGGAGCGGGAGATACGCAGTATTTT.

This sequence joins TRBV2 and TRBJ2-3; a possible D gene is TRBD2 (5 bases). CDR3 size: 18 residues. CDR1 and CDR2 from the germline V gene are SNHLY and FYNNEI. V gave up 5 bases and J gave up 5 bases, with 26 bases separating them. The CDR3 spells CASSFFLTGSSVGDTQYF. The CDR3 coding sequence is TGTGCCAGCAGTTTTTTCCTGACTGGGAGTAGCGTTGGAGATACGCAGTATTTT.

This chain connects TRBV12-3 or TRBV12-4 to TRBJ2-1; D remains unclear. V was pared by 1 base and J by 0 bases, with 7 bases between. The CDR3 length is 15 residues. CDR3 region: CASSLDPNSYNEQFF. CDR3 nucleotide sequence: TGTGCCAGCAGTTTAGACCCAAACTCCTACAATGAGCAGTTCTTC.

This clonotype has a single count. The V gene is TRBV6-1, the J gene TRBJ2-5; D is unclear. Germline V gives CDR1 MNHNS, CDR2 SASEGT. The V gene lost 8 bases and the J gene lost 5 bases, with 21 bases spanning the gap. The CDR3 has 15 residues. CDR3 DNA sequence: TGTGCCAGCCGTTCCCCTAGGCGGTTGTTGGAGACCCAGTACTTC. Its protein product is CASRSPRRLLETQYF.

Of note for this clonotype: Germline and junction disagree at one end, which may indicate a read error. The chain links TRBV5-3 to TRBJ2-3; D is possibly TRBD1 (5 bases). TRBV5-3 has ORF status, its function being uncertain. The CDR3 runs to 15 residues. The chain's CDR3 is CASSLDGASRDTQYF. CDR3 nucleotide sequence: TGTGCCAGCAGCTTGGATGGGGCGTCGAGAGATACGCAGTATTTT.

In this sample, this clonotype turned up once. CDR3 sequence reads: CASSTGENGNTIYF. As DNA, the CDR3 is TGTGCCAGCAGCACAGGGGAAAATGGAAACACCATATATTTT. The gene calls are TRBV5-5 and TRBJ1-3; 7 nucleotides align to TRBD1. This CDR3 is 14 amino acids long. V was clipped by 4 bases and J by 3 bases; unmatched bases: 4. The germline CDR1 and CDR2 sequences are SGHKS and YYEKEE (reference sequence).

The chain has TRBV11-2 and TRBJ2-2, with 10 bases that match TRBD1. V lost 5 bases and J lost 0; bases outside the gene matches: 6. CDR3 size: 17 residues. The germline V gene encodes CDR1 SGHAT and CDR2 FQNNGV. Here the CDR3 DNA reads TGTGCCAGCAGCCCACACGGACAGGGGGCGAACACCGGGGAGCTGTTTTTT. Protein sequence: CASSPHGQGANTGELFF.

This clonotype turned up a few times. The CDR3 nucleotides are TGTGCCAGCAGTTTGGCGACCGGGACATCCTACGAGCAGTACGTC. It specifies CASSLATGTSYEQYV. The chain joins TRBV28 to TRBJ2-7; a weak D match, TRBD1 (6 bases). From germline, CDR1 is MDHEN and CDR2 SYDVKM. V gave up 3 bases and J gave up 1 base, with 13 bases separating them. This CDR3 contains 15 residues.

Only a few counts were recorded for this clonotype. V and J are TRBV28 and TRBJ1-2; tentatively, D is TRBD1 (6 bases). Between the trimmed V and J ends, which lost 7 bases and 8 bases, there was a span of 14 bases. From germline, CDR1 is MDHEN and CDR2 SYDVKM. CDR3 length: 12 residues. The CDR3 bases are TGTGCCAGCACCTCAACAAGGGGGGGCTACACCTTC. The encoded protein is CASTSTRGGYTF.

J is TRBJ2-3 and V is TRBV6-5; perhaps TRBD1 as D (6 bases). Trimming left V 0 bases short and J 2 bases short, with 24 bases between. CDR1 is MNHEY, CDR2 SVGAGI, per germline. The CDR3 loop spans 20 amino acids. This CDR3 reads CASSYSGQFRAEIYTDTQYF. The DNA of the CDR3 is TGTGCCAGCAGTTACTCCGGACAGTTTCGAGCGGAGATTTACACAGATACGCAGTATTTT.

The chain combines TRBV6-1 with TRBJ2-7; no reliable D call. The CDR3 is 13 residues long. Trimming removed 5 bases at V and 6 bases at J, with 14 bases between. Germline V lookup: CDR1 MNHNS, CDR2 SASEGT. DNA for the CDR3: TGTGCCAGCAGTTCAATAGCAACCTCCGAGCAGTACTTC. Its translation: CASSSIATSEQYF.

The sample holds many counts of this clonotype. The chain links TRBV7-9 to TRBJ2-3; D gene uncertain. The CDR3 contains 13 residues. The V end lost 1 base, the J end lost 4 bases, and 6 bases lay between the germline ends. Germline assignment: CDR1 SEHNR and CDR2 FQNEAQ (reference sequence). The CDR3 loop reads CASSLVLADTQYF. The CDR3 region has the DNA TGTGCCAGCAGCTTAGTATTGGCAGATACGCAGTATTTT. The variable domain in full, with the rest retrieved from reference TRBV7-9 and TRBJ2-3, is DTGVSQNPRHKITKRGQNVTFRCDPISEHNRLYWYRQTLGQGPEFLTYFQNEAQLEKSRLLSDRFSAERPKGSFSTLEIQRTEQGDSAMYLCASSLVLADTQYFGPGTRLTVL.

This clonotype was recorded many times. The chain recombines TRBV5-4 with TRBJ1-4; 7 bases are shared with TRBD1. The V gene's germline CDR1 is SGHNT and CDR2 YYREEE (reference sequence). The CDR3 covers 14 residues. Trimming took 4 bases from V and 5 from J; bases not matched to a gene: 5. The DNA of the CDR3 is TGTGCCAGCAGCCCGGGACAGATAAATGAAAAACTGTTTTTT. This gives the protein CASSPGQINEKLFF.

The gene calls are TRBV7-6 and TRBJ1-1, with D maybe TRBD1 (5 bases). The germline V gene has CDR1 SGHVS and CDR2 FNYEAQ. Trimming removed 9 bases from V and 4 bases from J, with 21 bases in between. The CDR3 runs to 15 residues. This chain's CDR3 is CASSSGRVIGTEAFF. The DNA for the CDR3 is TGTGCCAGTTCGTCGGGGCGGGTCATAGGCACTGAAGCTTTCTTT.

This clonotype came up a few times. The chain combines TRBV28 with TRBJ1-4; D gene unclear. The V end was cut by 6 bases, the J end by 13 bases, with 18 bases between. Germline CDR1 is MDHEN and CDR2 is SYDVKM. The CDR3 is 13 residues long. The CDR3: CASRGRISRGLFF. The CDR3 bases are TGTGCCAGCAGGGGGAGAATCTCCCGAGGACTGTTTTTT.

This clonotype turned up a few times. The genes are TRBV7-2 and TRBJ1-1; D is unclear. Germline CDR1 is SGHTA and CDR2 is FQGNSA. The CDR3 runs to 15 residues. Trimming removed 3 bases from V and 1 base from J, with 12 bases in between. This CDR3 is CASSLTPGWNTEAFF. CDR3 DNA: TGTGCCAGCAGCTTGACCCCTGGGTGGAACACTGAAGCTTTCTTT. The complete variable domain, with remaining parts taken from reference TRBV7-2 and TRBJ1-1, reads GAGVSQSPSNKVTEKGKDVELRCDPISGHTALYWYRQSLGQGLEFLIYFQGNSAPDKSGLPSDRFSAERTGGSVSTLTIQRTQQEDSAVYLCASSLTPGWNTEAFFGQGTRLTVV.